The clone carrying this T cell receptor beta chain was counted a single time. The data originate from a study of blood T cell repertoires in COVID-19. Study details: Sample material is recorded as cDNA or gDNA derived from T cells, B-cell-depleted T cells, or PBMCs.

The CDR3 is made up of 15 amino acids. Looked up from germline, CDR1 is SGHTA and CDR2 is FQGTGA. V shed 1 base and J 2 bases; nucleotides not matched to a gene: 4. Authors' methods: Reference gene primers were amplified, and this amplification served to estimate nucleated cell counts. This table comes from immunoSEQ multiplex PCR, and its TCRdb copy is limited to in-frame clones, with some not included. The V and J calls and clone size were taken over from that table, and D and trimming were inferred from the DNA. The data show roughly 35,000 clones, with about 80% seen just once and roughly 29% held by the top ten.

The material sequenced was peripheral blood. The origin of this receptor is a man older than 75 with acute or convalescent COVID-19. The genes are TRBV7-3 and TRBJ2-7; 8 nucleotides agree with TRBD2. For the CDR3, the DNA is TGTGCCAGCAGCTTAATGACGGGAGGGCCCTACGAGCAGTACTTC. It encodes CASSLMTGGPYEQYF.